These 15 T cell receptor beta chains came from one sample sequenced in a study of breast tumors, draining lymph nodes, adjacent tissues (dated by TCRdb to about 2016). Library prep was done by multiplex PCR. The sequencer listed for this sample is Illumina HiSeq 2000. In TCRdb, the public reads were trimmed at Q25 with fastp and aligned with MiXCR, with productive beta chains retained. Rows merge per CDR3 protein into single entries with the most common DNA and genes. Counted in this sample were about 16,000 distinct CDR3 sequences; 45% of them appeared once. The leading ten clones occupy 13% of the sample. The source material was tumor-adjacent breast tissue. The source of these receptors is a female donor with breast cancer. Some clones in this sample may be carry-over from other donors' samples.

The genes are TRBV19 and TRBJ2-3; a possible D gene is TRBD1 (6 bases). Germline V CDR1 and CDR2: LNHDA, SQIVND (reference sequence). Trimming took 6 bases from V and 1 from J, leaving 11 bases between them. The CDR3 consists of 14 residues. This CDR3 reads CASRVQGRTDTQYF. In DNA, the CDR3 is TGTGCCAGTAGGGTCCAGGGGCGCACAGATACGCAGTATTTT.

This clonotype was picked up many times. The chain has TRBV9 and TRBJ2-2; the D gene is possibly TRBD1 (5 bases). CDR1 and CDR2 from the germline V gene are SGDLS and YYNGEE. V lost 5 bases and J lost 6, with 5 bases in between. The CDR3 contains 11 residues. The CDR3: CASRTAGELFF. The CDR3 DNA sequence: TGTGCCAGCAGGACAGCCGGGGAGCTGTTTTTT.

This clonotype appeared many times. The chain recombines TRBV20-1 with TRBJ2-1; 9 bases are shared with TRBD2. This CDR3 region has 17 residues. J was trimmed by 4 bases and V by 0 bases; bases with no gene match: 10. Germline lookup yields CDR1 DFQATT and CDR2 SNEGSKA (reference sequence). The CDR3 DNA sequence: TGCAGTGCTAGAGATGCCCTAGCGGGAAACATTTACAATGAGCAGTTCTTC. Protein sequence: CSARDALAGNIYNEQFF.

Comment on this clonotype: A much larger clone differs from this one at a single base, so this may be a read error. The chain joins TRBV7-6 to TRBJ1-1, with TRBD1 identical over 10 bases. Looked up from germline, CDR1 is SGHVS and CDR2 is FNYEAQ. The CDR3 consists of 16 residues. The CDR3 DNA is TGTGCCAGCAGCCCACCCGGGACAGGGGAAAACACTGAACCTTTCTTT. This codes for CASSPPGTGENTEPFF.

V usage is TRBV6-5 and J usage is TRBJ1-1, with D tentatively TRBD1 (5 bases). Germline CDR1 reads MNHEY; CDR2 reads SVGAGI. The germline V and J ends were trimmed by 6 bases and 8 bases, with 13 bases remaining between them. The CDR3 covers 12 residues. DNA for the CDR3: TGTGCCAGCAGGCACCCCTCAGGGGAAGCTTTCTTT. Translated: CASRHPSGEAFF.

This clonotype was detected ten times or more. DNA for the CDR3: TGTGCCACCAGCGTGCCCGGGACACCTAATGAAAAACTGTTTTTT. Amino acids: CATSVPGTPNEKLFF. V usage is TRBV15 and J usage is TRBJ1-4, with D perhaps matching TRBD1 (6 bases). The germline V and J ends were trimmed by 5 bases and 3 bases, with 13 bases remaining between them. CDR1 and CDR2 (germline): LNHNV, YYDKDF (reference sequence). This CDR3 contains 15 residues.

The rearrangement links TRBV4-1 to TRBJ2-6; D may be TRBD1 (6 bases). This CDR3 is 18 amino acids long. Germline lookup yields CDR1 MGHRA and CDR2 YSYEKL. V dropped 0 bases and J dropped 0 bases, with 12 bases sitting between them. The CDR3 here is CASSQETGTSSGANVLTF. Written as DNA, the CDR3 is TGCGCCAGCAGCCAAGAAACAGGGACCTCCTCTGGGGCCAACGTCCTGACTTTC.

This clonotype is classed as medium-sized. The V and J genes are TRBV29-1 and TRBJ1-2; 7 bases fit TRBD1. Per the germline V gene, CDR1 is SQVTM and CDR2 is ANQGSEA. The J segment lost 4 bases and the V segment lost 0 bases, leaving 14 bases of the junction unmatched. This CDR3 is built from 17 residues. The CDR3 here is CSVEDWTTRDRIYGYTF. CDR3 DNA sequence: TGCAGCGTTGAAGATTGGACGACCCGGGACAGAATCTATGGCTACACCTTC.

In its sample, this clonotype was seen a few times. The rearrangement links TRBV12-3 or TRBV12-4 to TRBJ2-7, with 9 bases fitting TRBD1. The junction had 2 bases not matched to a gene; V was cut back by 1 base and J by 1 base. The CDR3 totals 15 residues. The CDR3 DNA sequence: TGTGCCAGCAGTTTAGTCGGACAGGGGTCCTACGAGCAGTACTTC. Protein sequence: CASSLVGQGSYEQYF.

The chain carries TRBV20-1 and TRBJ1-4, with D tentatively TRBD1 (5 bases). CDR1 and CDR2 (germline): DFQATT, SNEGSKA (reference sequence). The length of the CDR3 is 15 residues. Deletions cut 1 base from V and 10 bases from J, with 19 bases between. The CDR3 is CSARGDPASGGKLFF. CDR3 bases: TGCAGTGCTAGAGGGGACCCCGCCTCTGGGGGAAAACTGTTTTTT.

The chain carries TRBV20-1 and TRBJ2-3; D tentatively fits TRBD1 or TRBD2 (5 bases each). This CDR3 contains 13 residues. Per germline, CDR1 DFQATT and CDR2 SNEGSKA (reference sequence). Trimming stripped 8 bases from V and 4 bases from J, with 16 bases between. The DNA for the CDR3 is TGCAGTACTATGCTGGGACCCCCAGATACGCAGTATTTT. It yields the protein CSTMLGPPDTQYF.

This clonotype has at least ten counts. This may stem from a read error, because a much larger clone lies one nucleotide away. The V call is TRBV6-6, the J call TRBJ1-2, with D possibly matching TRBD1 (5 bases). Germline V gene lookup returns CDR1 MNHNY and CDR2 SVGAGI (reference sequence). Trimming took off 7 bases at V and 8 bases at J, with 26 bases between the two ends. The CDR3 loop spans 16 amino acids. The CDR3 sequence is CASTHKGAGERGGYTF. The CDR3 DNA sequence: TGTGCCAGCACCCACAAAGGGGCGGGGGAAAGAGGCGGCTACACCTTC.

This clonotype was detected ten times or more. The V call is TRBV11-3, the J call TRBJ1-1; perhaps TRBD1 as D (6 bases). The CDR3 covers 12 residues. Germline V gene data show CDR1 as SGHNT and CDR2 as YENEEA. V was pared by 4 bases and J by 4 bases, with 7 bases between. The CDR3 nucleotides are TGTGCCAGCAGCTCCAGGGGCACTGAAGCTTTCTTT. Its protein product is CASSSRGTEAFF.

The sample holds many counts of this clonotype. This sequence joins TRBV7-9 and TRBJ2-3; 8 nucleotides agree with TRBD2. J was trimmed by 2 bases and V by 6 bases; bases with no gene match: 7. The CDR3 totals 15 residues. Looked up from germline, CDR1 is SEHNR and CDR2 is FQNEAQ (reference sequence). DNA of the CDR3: TGTGCCAGCAGACCCGGACTAGCCCCCACAGATACGCAGTATTTT. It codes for CASRPGLAPTDTQYF.

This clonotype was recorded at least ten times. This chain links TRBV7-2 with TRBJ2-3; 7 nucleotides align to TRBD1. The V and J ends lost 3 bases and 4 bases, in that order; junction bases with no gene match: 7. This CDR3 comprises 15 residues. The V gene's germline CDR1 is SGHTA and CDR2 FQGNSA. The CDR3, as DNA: TGTGCCAGCAGCTTTGGAACAGGGGTTGCAGATACGCAGTATTTT. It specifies CASSFGTGVADTQYF.